The 30 T cell receptor beta chains below come from one sample, sequenced in a study of T-cell memory formation after mild COVID-19 listed by TCRdb under 2021. Library creation used 5' RACE. Sequenced on an Illumina NovaSeq 6000. TCRdb reanalyzed the raw reads on its own, using fastp at Q25 for trimming and MiXCR for clone calling, and kept in-frame beta chains. Rows with one shared CDR3 protein collapse into an entry with the most common genes and DNA. This sample has about 400,000 distinct CDR3 sequences in its table, and 23% of those were observed once. Clones ranked in the top ten supply around 13% of the sample. Sequencing used PBMCs or a T cell subset sorted from them (not recorded which). Every receptor here comes from an adult woman who had mild COVID-19 (a few samples of this study predate the infection). The sample titles of this study are shuffled in the database, so cell type and time point are left out; the donor was told from shared clones.

The DNA of the CDR3 is TGTGCCAGCACTACGGACCTATCCGCGGACGAGCAGTACTTC. Protein sequence: CASTTDLSADEQYF. The chain recombines TRBV12-3 or TRBV12-4 with TRBJ2-7, with D unresolved. Trimming removed 7 bases from V and 5 bases from J, with 18 bases in between. CDR3 length: 14 residues.

This clonotype was detected only a few times. The V call is TRBV9, the J call TRBJ2-7; D is possibly TRBD2 (5 bases). CDR1 and CDR2 from the germline V gene are SGDLS and YYNGEE. The CDR3 extends over 14 amino acids. The V end was cut by 0 bases, the J end by 0 bases, with 7 bases between. Here the CDR3 reads CASSVADFSYEQYF. The CDR3 bases are TGTGCCAGCAGCGTAGCGGACTTCTCCTACGAGCAGTACTTC.

In this sample, this clonotype turned up many times. This chain joins TRBV7-8 and TRBJ2-1, with 9 bases fitting TRBD1. V lost 7 bases to trimming and J lost 2 bases; unmatched junction nucleotides: 18. CDR3 length equals 19 residues. Per germline, CDR1 SGHVS and CDR2 FQNEAQ. Here the CDR3 reads CASTRRPGQGTIAYNEQFF. For the CDR3, the DNA is TGTGCCAGCACCAGACGACCGGGACAGGGTACTATCGCCTACAATGAGCAGTTCTTC.

The chain couples TRBV20-1 to TRBJ2-7, with 12 bases that match TRBD2. This CDR3 has 17 residues. V was clipped by 5 bases and J by 0 bases; unmatched bases: 11. Germline lookup yields CDR1 DFQATT and CDR2 SNEGSKA (reference sequence). The CDR3 DNA follows: TGCAGTGCTGGCCAACTAGCGGGGGGTAAGATCTCCTACGAGCAGTACTTC. This translates into CSAGQLAGGKISYEQYF.

V and J are TRBV4-1 and TRBJ2-1; TRBD2 is a possible D gene (7 bases). Germline CDR1 reads MGHRA; CDR2 reads YSYEKL. V was pared by 4 bases and J by 7 bases, with 23 bases between. The CDR3 has 17 residues. Written as DNA, the CDR3 is TGCGCCAGCAGCCGCCCCGAGGGGGGACTATGGGGGAATGAGCAGTTCTTC. Translating gives CASSRPEGGLWGNEQFF.

This chain joins TRBV27 and TRBJ2-7, with TRBD1 matching over 8 bases. Germline CDR1 and CDR2: MNHEY and SMNVEV (reference sequence). V trimming: 0 bases; J trimming: 5 bases; junction bases outside the gene matches: 6. This CDR3 spans 15 amino acids. The CDR3: CASSLSRTGHNEQYF. CDR3 in DNA: TGTGCCAGCAGTTTATCACGGACAGGGCACAACGAGCAGTACTTC.

The gene calls are TRBV29-1 and TRBJ2-3, with 12 bases fitting TRBD2. The CDR3 extends over 18 amino acids. V dropped 5 bases and J dropped 3; count of bases not matched to a gene: 15. CDR1 is SQVTM and CDR2 is ANQGSEA in the germline V gene. CDR3 sequence: CSVRGRASGRARTDTQYF. The CDR3 nucleotides read TGCAGCGTTAGGGGGCGGGCTAGCGGGAGGGCCAGGACAGATACGCAGTATTTT.

The CDR3 sequence is CASSIVWTNTEAFF. Written as DNA, the CDR3 is TGTGCCAGTAGTATAGTCTGGACTAACACTGAAGCTTTCTTT. The chain carries TRBV19 and TRBJ1-1, with D unclear. The germline V gene has CDR1 LNHDA and CDR2 SQIVND (reference sequence). The ends were cut back, 1 base at V and 2 bases at J, with 8 bases in the middle. The CDR3 loop spans 14 amino acids.

The J gene is TRBJ2-1, the V gene TRBV12-3 or TRBV12-4; possibly TRBD2 for D (6 bases). This CDR3 region has 15 residues. V shed 3 bases and J shed 4 bases, with 13 bases lying between them. CDR3 protein: CASSFAGLVYNEQFF. Written as DNA, the CDR3 is TGTGCCAGCAGTTTTGCGGGGTTAGTATACAATGAGCAGTTCTTC.

This chain links TRBV7-9 with TRBJ2-7; TRBD1 agrees at 7 bases. V shed 5 bases, J shed 3 bases, and the junction held 7 bases outside the gene matches. CDR3 length equals 14 residues. Germline-derived CDR1 and CDR2 are SEHNR and FQNEAQ (reference sequence). The CDR3 region has the DNA TGTGCCAGCAGCGACAGGGCTAGTGACTACGAGCAGTACTTC. This sequence encodes CASSDRASDYEQYF. Full variable domain (rest looked up from reference TRBV7-9 and TRBJ2-7): DTGVSQNPRHKITKRGQNVTFRCDPISEHNRLYWYRQTLGQGPEFLTYFQNEAQLEKSRLLSDRFSAERPKGSFSTLEIQRTEQGDSAMYLCASSDRASDYEQYFGPGTRLTVT.

J is TRBJ1-2 and V is TRBV29-1, with D unresolved. Per germline, CDR1 SQVTM and CDR2 ANQGSEA. This CDR3 is built from 10 residues. Trimming stripped 5 bases from V and 4 bases from J, with 5 bases between. CDR3 in amino acids: CSVHSYGYTF. CDR3 bases: TGCAGCGTTCACAGCTATGGCTACACCTTC.

This rearrangement joins TRBV19 to TRBJ1-5; 7 bases are shared with TRBD1. This CDR3 has 14 amino acids. From germline, CDR1 is LNHDA and CDR2 SQIVND (reference sequence). Trimming cost V 6 bases and J 4 bases; bases outside gene matches: 6. This CDR3 is CASSSGQLNQPQHF. CDR3 sequence (DNA): TGTGCCAGTAGCTCGGGACAGCTTAATCAGCCCCAGCATTTT.

In this sample, this clonotype turned up a few times. The chain combines TRBV4-2 with TRBJ2-5, with 11 bases that match TRBD2. Unmatched junction bases numbered 12, after V lost 4 bases and J lost 5 bases. Germline lookup yields CDR1 LGHNA and CDR2 YNFKEQ. This CDR3 has 17 residues. CDR3 loop: CASSPLGTSGSFETQYF. The CDR3 DNA reads as TGTGCCAGCAGCCCCCTGGGTACTAGCGGGAGTTTCGAGACCCAGTACTTC.

This clonotype was detected only a few times. V usage is TRBV14 and J usage is TRBJ1-1, with 12 bases matching TRBD1. The length of the CDR3 is 13 residues. J was trimmed by 9 bases and V by 2 bases; bases with no gene match: 1. Germline V gene data show CDR1 as SGHDN and CDR2 as FVKESK. CDR3 nucleotides: TGTGCCAGCAGCCAATGGGACAGGGGGCAAGCTTTCTTT. It codes for CASSQWDRGQAFF.

V gene TRBV28 combines with J gene TRBJ2-7; D is perhaps TRBD2 (5 bases). Trimming removed 11 bases from V and 6 bases from J, with 23 bases in between. CDR3 length: 14 residues. Germline V gene sequence: CDR1 MDHEN, CDR2 SYDVKM. The CDR3, as DNA: TGTGCCGTGGCAGGAAGGGAGTCGGTCGTCGAGCAGTACTTC. Residues: CAVAGRESVVEQYF.

This clonotype was seen a few times. CDR3 loop: CASSQGFSSYNEQFF. CDR3 bases: TGTGCCAGCAGCCAGGGTTTTAGCTCCTACAATGAGCAGTTCTTC. This chain connects TRBV7-3 to TRBJ2-1, with D perhaps matching TRBD1 (5 bases). The germline V gene has CDR1 SGHTA and CDR2 FQGTGA. This CDR3 comprises 15 residues. The ends were cut back, 5 bases at V and 0 bases at J, with 11 bases in the middle.

This clonotype was seen once. The genes are TRBV5-6 and TRBJ2-7; D might be TRBD2 (6 bases). TRBJ2-5 explains the end of the DNA better; the J call may be wrong. The CDR3 runs to 14 residues. In germline, CDR1 is SGHDT, CDR2 YYEEEE. CDR3 DNA sequence: TGTGCCAGCAGCCGACCACTAGCATCTCAGACCCAGTACTTC. It codes for CASSRPLASQTQYF.

V usage is TRBV15 and J usage is TRBJ2-5; 7 positions agree with TRBD1. J gave up 3 bases and V 5 bases, and 3 bases lay outside the gene matches. Germline V lookup: CDR1 LNHNV, CDR2 YYDKDF (reference sequence). This CDR3 spans 13 amino acids. The CDR3 is CATSYDREETQYF. DNA of the CDR3: TGTGCCACCAGCTATGACAGGGAAGAGACCCAGTACTTC.

This clonotype was found many times. V is TRBV7-2 and J is TRBJ1-2, with a weak D call TRBD1 (6 bases). The CDR3 extends over 14 amino acids. V lost 2 bases to trimming and J lost 6 bases, with 13 bases between them. CDR1 and CDR2 from the germline V gene are SGHTA and FQGNSA. CDR3 in DNA: TGTGCCAGCAGCTTAAACGGACAGTATAATGGCTACACCTTC. It yields the protein CASSLNGQYNGYTF.

The chain is built from TRBV12-3 or TRBV12-4 and TRBJ1-2; 9 positions match TRBD1. The V and J ends lost 7 bases and 7 bases, in that order; junction bases with no gene match: 7. The CDR3 runs 13 residues. The CDR3 sequence: CASTPGQGGGYTF. The CDR3 DNA reads TGTGCCAGCACTCCGGGACAGGGCGGTGGCTACACCTTC.

The chain is built from TRBV25-1 and TRBJ2-7; 7 nucleotides align to TRBD1. Germline lookup yields CDR1 MGHDK and CDR2 SYGVNS. Trimming took 6 bases from V and 4 from J; bases not matched to a gene: 12. The CDR3 covers 15 residues. In DNA form, the CDR3 reads TGTGCCAGCAGCCCTATTGACAGGGATACTTACGAGCAGTACTTC. Amino acid sequence: CASSPIDRDTYEQYF.

This clonotype was counted between two and nine times. The chain carries TRBV5-5 and TRBJ2-7, with TRBD1 identical over 12 bases. Germline trimming cut 5 bases from V and 7 bases from J; bases unmatched to any gene: 7. Germline CDR1 and CDR2: SGHKS and YYEKEE (reference sequence). The CDR3 runs to 14 residues. CDR3 in DNA: TGTGCCAGCAGGATGGGACAGGGGGCGTTGGAGCAGTACTTC. Amino acids: CASRMGQGALEQYF. Full variable domain (outside the CDR3, taken from reference TRBV5-5 and TRBJ2-7): DAGVTQSPTHLIKTRGQQVTLRCSPISGHKSVSWYQQVLGQGPQFIFQYYEKEERGRGNFPDRFSARQFPNYSSELNVNALLLGDSALYLCASRMGQGALEQYFGPGTRLTVT.

The chain joins TRBV5-4 to TRBJ2-7; 7 nucleotides match TRBD2. The CDR3 spans 17 residues. Germline loops: CDR1 SGHNT, CDR2 YYREEE (reference sequence). Trimming took 4 bases from V and 6 from J; bases not matched to a gene: 19. This CDR3 is CASSLLALTGRTSEQYF. As DNA, the CDR3 is TGTGCCAGCAGCCTCCTCGCTTTAACCGGGAGGACGAGCGAGCAGTACTTC.

The chain links TRBV7-9 to TRBJ2-3; TRBD1 agrees at 7 bases. This CDR3 has 15 residues. V was pared by 0 bases and J by 5 bases, with 5 bases of the junction left unmatched. Germline V lookup: CDR1 SEHNR, CDR2 FQNEAQ (reference sequence). The CDR3 protein is CASSLAGQYKDTQYF. CDR3 sequence (DNA): TGTGCCAGCAGCTTAGCGGGACAGTACAAAGATACGCAGTATTTT.

The chain recombines TRBV12-3 or TRBV12-4 with TRBJ1-6; D not resolved. Trimming pared 2 bases from V and 7 bases from J, leaving 9 bases between. The length of the CDR3 is 14 residues. CDR3 nucleotide sequence: TGTGCCAGCAGTTTATCCTCAGGAAATTCACCCCTCCACTTT. This encodes CASSLSSGNSPLHF.

This clonotype was counted at least ten times. V is TRBV9 and J is TRBJ2-6; D is unresolved. The CDR3 is 16 residues long. Germline CDR1 is SGDLS and CDR2 is YYNGEE. Trimming pared 0 bases from V and 0 bases from J, leaving 7 bases between. CDR3 sequence (DNA): TGTGCCAGCAGCGTAGAGGTCAACTCTGGGGCCAACGTCCTGACTTTC. It specifies CASSVEVNSGANVLTF.

This rearrangement joins TRBV4-1 to TRBJ1-4, with 8 bases fitting TRBD1. The CDR3 covers 15 residues. Trimming removed 5 bases from V and 3 bases from J; junction bases left unmatched: 5. CDR1 MGHRA and CDR2 YSYEKL come from the germline V gene. The CDR3 bases are TGCGCCAGCAGCACCAGACAGGGGTCTAATGAAAAACTGTTTTTT. Its protein product is CASSTRQGSNEKLFF.

The chain recombines TRBV5-6 with TRBJ2-3, with TRBD2 identical over 14 bases. This CDR3 has 16 residues. CDR1 SGHDT and CDR2 YYEEEE come from the germline V gene. The V gene end was trimmed by 4 bases and the J gene end by 5 bases; junction bases not matched to a gene: 6. The DNA for the CDR3 is TGTGCCAGCAGCACCGGGACTAGCGGGAGAAGAGATACGCAGTATTTT. This gives the protein CASSTGTSGRRDTQYF.

This clonotype was observed many times. Sequence at one end of the junction differs from germline and may be a read error. This rearrangement joins TRBV5-1 to TRBJ1-1; D may be TRBD1 (5 bases). CDR1 is SGHRS, CDR2 YFSETQ, per germline. The CDR3 covers 14 residues. Here the CDR3 reads CASSLSGGNTEAFF. The DNA for the CDR3 is TGTGCCAGCAGCTTATCGGGGGGAAACACTGAAGCTTTCTTT.

This chain connects TRBV7-9 to TRBJ1-2; perhaps TRBD1 as D (5 bases). Deletions cut 5 bases from V and 6 bases from J, with 10 bases between. The CDR3 length is 12 residues. Germline CDR1 reads SEHNR; CDR2 reads FQNEAQ (reference sequence). The CDR3 DNA sequence: TGTGCCAGCAGCCGTGCGGACAATGGCTACACCTTC. This codes for CASSRADNGYTF. The whole variable domain, filled in from reference TRBV7-9 and TRBJ1-2, reads DTGVSQNPRHKITKRGQNVTFRCDPISEHNRLYWYRQTLGQGPEFLTYFQNEAQLEKSRLLSDRFSAERPKGSFSTLEIQRTEQGDSAMYLCASSRADNGYTFGSGTRLTVV.